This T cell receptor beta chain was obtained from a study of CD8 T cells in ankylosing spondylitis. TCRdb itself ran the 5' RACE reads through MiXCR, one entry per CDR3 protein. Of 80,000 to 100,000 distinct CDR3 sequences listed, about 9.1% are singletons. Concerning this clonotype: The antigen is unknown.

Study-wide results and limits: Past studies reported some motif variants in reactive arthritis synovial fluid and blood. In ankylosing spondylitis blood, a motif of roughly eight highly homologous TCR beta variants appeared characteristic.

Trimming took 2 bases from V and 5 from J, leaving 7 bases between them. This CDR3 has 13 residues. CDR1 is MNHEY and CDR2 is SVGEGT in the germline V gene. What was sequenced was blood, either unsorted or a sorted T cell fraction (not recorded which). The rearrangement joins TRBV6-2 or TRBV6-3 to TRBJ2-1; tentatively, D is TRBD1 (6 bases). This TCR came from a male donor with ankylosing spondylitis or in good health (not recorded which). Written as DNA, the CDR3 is TGTGCCAGCAGTTACGGACAGCACAATGAGCAGTTCTTC. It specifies CASSYGQHNEQFF.